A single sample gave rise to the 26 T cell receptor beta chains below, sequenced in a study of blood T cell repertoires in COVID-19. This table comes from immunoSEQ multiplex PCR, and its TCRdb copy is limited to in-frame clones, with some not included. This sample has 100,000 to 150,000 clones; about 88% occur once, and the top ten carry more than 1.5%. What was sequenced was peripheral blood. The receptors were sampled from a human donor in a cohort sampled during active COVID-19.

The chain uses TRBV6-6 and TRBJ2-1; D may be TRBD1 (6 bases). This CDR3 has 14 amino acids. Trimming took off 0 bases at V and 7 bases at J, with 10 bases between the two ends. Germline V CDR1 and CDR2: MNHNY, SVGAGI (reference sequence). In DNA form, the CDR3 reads TGTGCCAGCAGTTACTCCTTGACAGGAAATGAGCAGTTCTTC. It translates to CASSYSLTGNEQFF.

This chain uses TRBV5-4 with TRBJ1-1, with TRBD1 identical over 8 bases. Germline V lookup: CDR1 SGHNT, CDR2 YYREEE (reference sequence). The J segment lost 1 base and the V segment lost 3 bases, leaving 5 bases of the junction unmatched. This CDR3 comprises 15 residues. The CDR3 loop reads CASSSGQATNTEAFF. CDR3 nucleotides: TGTGCCAGCAGCTCGGGACAGGCGACGAACACTGAAGCTTTCTTT. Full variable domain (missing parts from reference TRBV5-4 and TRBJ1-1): ETGVTQSPTHLIKTRGQQVTLRCSSQSGHNTVSWYQQALGQGPQFIFQYYREEENGRGNFPPRFSGLQFPNYSSELNVNALELDDSALYLCASSSGQATNTEAFFGQGTRLTVV.

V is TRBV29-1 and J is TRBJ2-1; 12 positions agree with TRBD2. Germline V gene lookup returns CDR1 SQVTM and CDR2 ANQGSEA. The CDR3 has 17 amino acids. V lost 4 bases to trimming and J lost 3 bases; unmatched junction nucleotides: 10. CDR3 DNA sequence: TGCAGCGTTGGAAGTCCCTTGACTAGCGGGAGCTACAATGAGCAGTTCTTC. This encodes CSVGSPLTSGSYNEQFF.

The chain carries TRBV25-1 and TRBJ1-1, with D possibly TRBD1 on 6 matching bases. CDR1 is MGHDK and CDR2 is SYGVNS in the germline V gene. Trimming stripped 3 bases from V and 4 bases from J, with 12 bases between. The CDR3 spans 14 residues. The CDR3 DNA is TGTGCCAGCAGTGATAGGGGGGGGAGCACTGAAGCTTTCTTT. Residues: CASSDRGGSTEAFF.

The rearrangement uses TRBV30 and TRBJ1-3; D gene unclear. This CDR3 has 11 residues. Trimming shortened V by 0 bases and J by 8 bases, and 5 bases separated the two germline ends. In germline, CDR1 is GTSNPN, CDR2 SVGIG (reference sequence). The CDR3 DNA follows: TGTGCCTGGAGTGTCGGGTACACCATATATTTT. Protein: CAWSVGYTIYF.

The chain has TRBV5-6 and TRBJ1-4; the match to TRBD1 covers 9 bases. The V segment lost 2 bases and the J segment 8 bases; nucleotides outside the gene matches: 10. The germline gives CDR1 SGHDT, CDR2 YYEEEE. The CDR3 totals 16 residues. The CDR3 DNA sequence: TGTGCCAGCAGCTTAGGGACAGGGACGAGGGAAGAAAAACTGTTTTTT. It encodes CASSLGTGTREEKLFF.

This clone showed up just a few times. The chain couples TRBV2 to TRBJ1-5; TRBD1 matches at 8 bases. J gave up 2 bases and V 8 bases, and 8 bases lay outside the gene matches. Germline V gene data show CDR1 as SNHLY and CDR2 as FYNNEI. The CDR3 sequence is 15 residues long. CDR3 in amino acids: CASERQGKGNQPQHF. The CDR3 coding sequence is TGTGCCAGCGAGAGACAGGGGAAGGGCAATCAGCCCCAGCATTTT.

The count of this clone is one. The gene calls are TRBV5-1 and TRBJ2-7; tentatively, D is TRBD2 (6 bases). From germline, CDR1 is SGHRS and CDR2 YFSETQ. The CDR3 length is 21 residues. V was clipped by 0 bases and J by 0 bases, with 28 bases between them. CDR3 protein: CASSLDPRRVDGKISSYEQYF. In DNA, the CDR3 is TGCGCCAGCAGCTTGGATCCCCGGAGGGTGGACGGGAAGATAAGCTCCTACGAGCAGTACTTC.

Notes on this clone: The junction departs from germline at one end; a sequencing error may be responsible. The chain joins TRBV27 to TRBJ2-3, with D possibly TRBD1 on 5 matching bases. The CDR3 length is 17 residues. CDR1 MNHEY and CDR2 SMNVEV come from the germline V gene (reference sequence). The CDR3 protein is CASSLSLRGPRTDTQYF. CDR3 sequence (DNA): TGTGCCAGCAGTCTATCACTTAGGGGCCCCCGGACAGATACGCAGTATTTT.

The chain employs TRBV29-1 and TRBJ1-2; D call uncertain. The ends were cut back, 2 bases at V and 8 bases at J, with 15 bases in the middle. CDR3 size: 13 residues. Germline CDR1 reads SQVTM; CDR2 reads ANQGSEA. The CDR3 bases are TGCAGCGTTGAAAGACACACAACATGGGGCTACACCTTC. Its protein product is CSVERHTTWGYTF. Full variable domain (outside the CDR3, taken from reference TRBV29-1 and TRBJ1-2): SAVISQKPSRDICQRGTSLTIQCQVDSQVTMMFWYRQQPGQSLTLIATANQGSEATYESGFVIDKFPISRPNLTFSTLTVSNMSPEDSSIYLCSVERHTTWGYTFGSGTRLTVV.

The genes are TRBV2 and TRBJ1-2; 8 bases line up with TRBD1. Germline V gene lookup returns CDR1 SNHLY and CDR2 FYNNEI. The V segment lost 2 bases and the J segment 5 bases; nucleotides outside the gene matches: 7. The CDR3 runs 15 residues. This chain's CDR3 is CASSERGQAIYGYTF. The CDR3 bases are TGTGCCAGCAGTGAACGGGGACAGGCCATTTATGGCTACACCTTC.

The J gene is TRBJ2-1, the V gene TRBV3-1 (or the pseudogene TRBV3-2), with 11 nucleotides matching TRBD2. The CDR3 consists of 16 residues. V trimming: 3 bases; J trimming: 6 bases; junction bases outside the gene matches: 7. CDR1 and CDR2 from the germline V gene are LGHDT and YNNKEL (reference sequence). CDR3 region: CASSQFTSGRSNEQFF. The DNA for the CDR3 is TGTGCCAGCAGCCAGTTTACTAGCGGGAGAAGCAATGAGCAGTTCTTC.

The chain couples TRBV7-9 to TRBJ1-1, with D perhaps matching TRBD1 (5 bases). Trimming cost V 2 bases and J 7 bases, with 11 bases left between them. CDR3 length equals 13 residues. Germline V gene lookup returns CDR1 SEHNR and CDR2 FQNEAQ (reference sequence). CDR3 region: CASSLQGGDEAFF. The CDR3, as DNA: TGTGCCAGCAGCTTACAGGGAGGAGATGAAGCTTTCTTT.

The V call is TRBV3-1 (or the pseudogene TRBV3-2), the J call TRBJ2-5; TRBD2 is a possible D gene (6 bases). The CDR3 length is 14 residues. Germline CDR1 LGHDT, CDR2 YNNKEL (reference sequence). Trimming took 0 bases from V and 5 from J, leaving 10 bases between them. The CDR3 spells CASSQEGGTETQYF. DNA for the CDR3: TGTGCCAGCAGCCAAGAGGGGGGAACGGAGACCCAGTACTTC.

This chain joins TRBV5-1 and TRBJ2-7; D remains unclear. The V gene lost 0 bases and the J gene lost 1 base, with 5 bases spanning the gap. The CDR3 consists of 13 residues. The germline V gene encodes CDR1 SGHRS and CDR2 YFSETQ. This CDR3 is CASSLETSYEQYF. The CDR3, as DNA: TGCGCCAGCAGCTTGGAAACTTCCTACGAGCAGTACTTC.

The CDR3 here is CASRRAVNQPQHF. The CDR3 coding sequence is TGTGCCAGCAGGAGGGCAGTCAATCAGCCCCAGCATTTT. The chain has TRBV27 and TRBJ1-5; the D is unclear. The CDR3 has 13 residues. Trimming shortened V by 6 bases and J by 3 bases, and 9 bases separated the two germline ends. In germline, CDR1 is MNHEY, CDR2 SMNVEV (reference sequence).

This CDR3 reads CASSLGTGRTEAFF. The CDR3 nucleotides read TGTGCCAGCAGCTTGGGGACAGGGAGAACTGAAGCTTTCTTT. J is TRBJ1-1 and V is TRBV5-5; 8 bases map to TRBD1. Germline V gene lookup returns CDR1 SGHKS and CDR2 YYEKEE (reference sequence). V was clipped by 0 bases and J by 5 bases; unmatched bases: 3. CDR3 size: 14 residues.

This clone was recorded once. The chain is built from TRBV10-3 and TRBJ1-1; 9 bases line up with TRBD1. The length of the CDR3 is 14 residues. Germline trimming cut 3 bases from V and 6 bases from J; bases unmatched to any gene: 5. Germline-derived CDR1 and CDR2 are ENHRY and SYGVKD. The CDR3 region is CAISDGDRVSEAFF. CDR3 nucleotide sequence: TGTGCCATCAGTGACGGGGACAGGGTTTCTGAAGCTTTCTTT.

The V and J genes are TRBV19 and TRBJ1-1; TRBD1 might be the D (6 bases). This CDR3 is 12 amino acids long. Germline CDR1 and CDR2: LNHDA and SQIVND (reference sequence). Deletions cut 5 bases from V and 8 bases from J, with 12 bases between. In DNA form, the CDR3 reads TGTGCCAGTAGTGCCAGACAGGCCGAAGCTTTCTTT. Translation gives CASSARQAEAFF.

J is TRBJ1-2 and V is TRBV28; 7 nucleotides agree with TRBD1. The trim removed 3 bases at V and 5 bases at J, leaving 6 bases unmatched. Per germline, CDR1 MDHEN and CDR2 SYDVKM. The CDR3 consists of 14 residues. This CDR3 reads CASSFEGAGYGYTF. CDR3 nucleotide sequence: TGTGCCAGCAGTTTTGAGGGGGCAGGGTATGGCTACACCTTC.

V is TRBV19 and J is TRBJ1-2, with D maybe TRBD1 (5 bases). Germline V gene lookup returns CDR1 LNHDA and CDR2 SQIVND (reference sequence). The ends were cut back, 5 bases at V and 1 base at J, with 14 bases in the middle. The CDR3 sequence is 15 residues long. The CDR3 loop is CASSLLAGNNYGYTF. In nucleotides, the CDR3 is TGTGCCAGTAGTCTGCTGGCAGGGAATAACTATGGCTACACCTTC.

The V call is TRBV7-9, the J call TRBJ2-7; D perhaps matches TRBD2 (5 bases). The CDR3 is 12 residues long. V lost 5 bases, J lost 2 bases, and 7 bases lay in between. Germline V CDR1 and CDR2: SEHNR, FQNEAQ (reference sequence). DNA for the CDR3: TGTGCCAGCAGCCGCGGGCCCTACGAGCAGTACTTC. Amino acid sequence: CASSRGPYEQYF. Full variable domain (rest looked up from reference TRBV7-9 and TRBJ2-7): DTGVSQNPRHKITKRGQNVTFRCDPISEHNRLYWYRQTLGQGPEFLTYFQNEAQLEKSRLLSDRFSAERPKGSFSTLEIQRTEQGDSAMYLCASSRGPYEQYFGPGTRLTVT.

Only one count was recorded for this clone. The CDR3 here is CASSQDRGYTGELFF. The CDR3 coding sequence is TGTGCCAGCAGCCAAGACAGGGGGTACACCGGGGAGCTGTTTTTT. The chain employs TRBV11-2 and TRBJ2-2; 9 bases agree with TRBD1. V lost 5 bases to trimming and J lost 3 bases; unmatched junction nucleotides: 4. Germline CDR1 SGHAT, CDR2 FQNNGV. The CDR3 is 15 amino acids.

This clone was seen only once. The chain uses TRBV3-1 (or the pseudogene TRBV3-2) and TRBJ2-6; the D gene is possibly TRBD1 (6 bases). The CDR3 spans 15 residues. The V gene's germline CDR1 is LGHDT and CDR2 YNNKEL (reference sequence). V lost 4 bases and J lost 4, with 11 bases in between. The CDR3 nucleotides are TGTGCCAGCAGCCCCACCCAGGGGGGGGCCAACGTCCTGACTTTC. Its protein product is CASSPTQGGANVLTF.

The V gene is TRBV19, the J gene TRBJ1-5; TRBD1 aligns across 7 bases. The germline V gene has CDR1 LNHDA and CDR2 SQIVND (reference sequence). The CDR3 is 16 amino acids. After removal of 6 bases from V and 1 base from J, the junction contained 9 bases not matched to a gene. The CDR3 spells CASSPRGQGSNQPQHF. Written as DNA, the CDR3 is TGTGCCAGTAGCCCTAGGGGGCAGGGCAGCAATCAGCCCCAGCATTTT.

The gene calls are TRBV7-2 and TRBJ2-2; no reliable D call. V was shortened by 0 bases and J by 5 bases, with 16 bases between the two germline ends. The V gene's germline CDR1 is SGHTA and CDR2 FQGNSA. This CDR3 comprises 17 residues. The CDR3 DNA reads TGTGCCAGCAGCTTAGCGGCAGGAATGAGCTATACCGGGGAGCTGTTTTTT. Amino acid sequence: CASSLAAGMSYTGELFF. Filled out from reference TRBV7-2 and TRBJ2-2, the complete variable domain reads GAGVSQSPSNKVTEKGKDVELRCDPISGHTALYWYRQSLGQGLEFLIYFQGNSAPDKSGLPSDRFSAERTGGSVSTLTIQRTQQEDSAVYLCASSLAAGMSYTGELFFGEGSRLTVL.